This paragraph reports one TCR beta chain. Its antigen is not yet known. The record has no base qualities; no much larger clone is one base away. From the cysteine up to the phenylalanine, the CDR3 has a length of 14 residues. The sequence is cut down to CDR3 DNA, 42 bases in frame from base 1. V and J are truncated by 3 bases and 5 bases respectively, leaving an intervening sequence of 13 bases. The sample belongs to a study of yellow fever vaccine responses in identical twins (dated by TCRdb to about 2018). For the study in its entirety: In the study, vaccine-responding T cell clones were precisely tracked in identical twins.

General conclusions and limits of the study: According to the authors, in identical twins the way T cells responded to vaccination appeared partly convergent and partly personalized.

Library preparation was by RT-PCR. Sequencing was performed on an Illumina HiSeq 2500. TCRdb handled the public reads itself, with Q25 trimming in fastp and clone calling in MiXCR, and kept productive beta chains. Each record represents a unique CDR3 protein, reported with the most common genes and DNA among its rows. Present in this sample are more than 3,000 distinct CDR3 sequences, roughly 87% of which were seen just once. The ten largest make up approximately 2.2% of the sample. Sequenced material: T cells from blood (PBMCs), unsorted or a sorted subset (not recorded which), taken before or after yellow fever vaccination (not recorded which). The V and J segments used are TRBV23-1 and TRBJ1-1, with a weak D call of TRBD1 (5 bases match). TRBV23-1 is assigned to the ORF class and has an uncertain function. This sequence originates from a woman between 18 and 29 years old who received the yellow fever vaccine. Donor details come from another sample of the same person, matched by shared clones. The DNA reads as follows: TGCGCCAGCAGTCATAAAAGGGGAAATACTGAAGCTTTCTTT. The encoded protein is CASSHKRGNTEAFF.